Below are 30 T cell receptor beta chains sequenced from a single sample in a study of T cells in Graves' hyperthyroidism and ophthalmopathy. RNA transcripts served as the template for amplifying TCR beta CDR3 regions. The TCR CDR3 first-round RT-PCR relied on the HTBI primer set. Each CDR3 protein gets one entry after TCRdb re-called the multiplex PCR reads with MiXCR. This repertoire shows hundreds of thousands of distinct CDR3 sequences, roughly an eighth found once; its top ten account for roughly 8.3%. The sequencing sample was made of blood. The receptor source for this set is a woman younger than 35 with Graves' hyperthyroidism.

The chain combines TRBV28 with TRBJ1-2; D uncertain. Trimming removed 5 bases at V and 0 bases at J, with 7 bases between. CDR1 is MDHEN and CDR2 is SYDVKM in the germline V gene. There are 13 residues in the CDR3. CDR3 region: CASSPQPNYGYTF. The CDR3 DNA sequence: TGTGCCAGCAGTCCCCAGCCTAACTATGGCTACACCTTC.

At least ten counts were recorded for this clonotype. The CDR3 region is CSCFRYNEQFF. The CDR3 DNA follows: TGCAGCTGTTTCAGGTACAATGAGCAGTTCTTC. The chain uses TRBV29-1 and TRBJ2-1; D is unresolved. Per the germline V gene, CDR1 is SQVTM and CDR2 is ANQGSEA. The V end was cut by 8 bases, the J end by 4 bases, with 9 bases between. The CDR3 sequence is 11 residues long.

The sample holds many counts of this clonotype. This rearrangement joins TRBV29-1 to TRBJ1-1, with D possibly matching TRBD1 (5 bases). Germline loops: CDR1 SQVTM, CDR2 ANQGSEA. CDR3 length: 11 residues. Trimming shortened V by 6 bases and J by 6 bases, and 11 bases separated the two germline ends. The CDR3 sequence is CSVAQGPEAFF. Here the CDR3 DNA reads TGCAGCGTGGCGCAGGGACCTGAAGCTTTCTTT.

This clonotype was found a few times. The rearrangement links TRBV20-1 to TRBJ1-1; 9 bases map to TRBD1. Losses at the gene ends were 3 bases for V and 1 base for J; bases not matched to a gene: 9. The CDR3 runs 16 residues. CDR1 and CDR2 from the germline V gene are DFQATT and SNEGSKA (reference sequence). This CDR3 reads CSARGTGGEGNTEAFF. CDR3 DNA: TGCAGTGCTAGGGGCACAGGGGGCGAGGGGAACACTGAAGCTTTCTTT.

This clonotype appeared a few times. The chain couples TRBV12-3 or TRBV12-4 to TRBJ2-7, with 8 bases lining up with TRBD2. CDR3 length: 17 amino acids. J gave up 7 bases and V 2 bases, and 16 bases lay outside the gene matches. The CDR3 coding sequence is TGTGCCAGCAGTTTATCTTTCGGGAGGGCCGGAGTGGGAGAGCAGTACTTC. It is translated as CASSLSFGRAGVGEQYF.

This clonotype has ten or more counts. The CDR3 bases are TGTGCCAGTACCCTATCCGGGACAGGCAACATCTATGAGCAGTTCTTC. Protein product: CASTLSGTGNIYEQFF. The chain is built from TRBV19 and TRBJ2-1, with TRBD1 identical over 8 bases. V lost 7 bases to trimming and J lost 8 bases; unmatched junction nucleotides: 16. The germline gives CDR1 LNHDA, CDR2 SQIVND (reference sequence). The CDR3 is 16 amino acids.

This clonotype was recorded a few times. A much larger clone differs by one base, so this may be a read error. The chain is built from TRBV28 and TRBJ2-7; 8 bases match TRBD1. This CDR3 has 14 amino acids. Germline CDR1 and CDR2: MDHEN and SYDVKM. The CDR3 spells CVSRTGTGSYEQYF. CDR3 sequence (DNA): TGTGTCAGCAGAACCGGGACAGGATCCTACGAGCAGTACTTC.

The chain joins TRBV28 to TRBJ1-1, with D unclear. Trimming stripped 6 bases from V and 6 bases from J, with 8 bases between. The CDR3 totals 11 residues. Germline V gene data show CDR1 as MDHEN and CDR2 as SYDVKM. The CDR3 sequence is CASSLNAEAFF. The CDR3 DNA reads TGTGCCAGCAGCCTTAACGCTGAAGCTTTCTTT.

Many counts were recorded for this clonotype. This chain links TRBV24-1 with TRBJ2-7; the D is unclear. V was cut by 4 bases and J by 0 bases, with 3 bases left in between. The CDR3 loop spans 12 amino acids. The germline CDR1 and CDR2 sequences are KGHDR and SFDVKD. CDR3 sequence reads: CATSDSSYEQYF. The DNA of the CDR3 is TGTGCCACCAGTGACTCCTCCTACGAGCAGTACTTC.

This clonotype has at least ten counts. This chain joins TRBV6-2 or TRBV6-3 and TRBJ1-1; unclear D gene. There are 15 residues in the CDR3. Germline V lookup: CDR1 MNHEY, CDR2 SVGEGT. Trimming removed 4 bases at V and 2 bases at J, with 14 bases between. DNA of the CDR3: TGTGCCAGCAGTTCCCAGCTCTGGAGAAACACTGAAGCTTTCTTT. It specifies CASSSQLWRNTEAFF.

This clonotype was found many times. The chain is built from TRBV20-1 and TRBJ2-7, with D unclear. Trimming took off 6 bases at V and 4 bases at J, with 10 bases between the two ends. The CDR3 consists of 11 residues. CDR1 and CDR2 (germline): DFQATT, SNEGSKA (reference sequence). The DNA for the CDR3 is TGCAGTGCCGCTAGTAGTTACGAGCAGTACTTC. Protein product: CSAASSYEQYF.

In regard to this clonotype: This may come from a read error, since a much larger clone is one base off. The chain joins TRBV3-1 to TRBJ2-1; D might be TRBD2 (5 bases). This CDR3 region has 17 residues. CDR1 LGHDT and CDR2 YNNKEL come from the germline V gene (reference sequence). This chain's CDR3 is CDSSQDVAGTDLNEQFF. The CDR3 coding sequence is TGTGACAGCAGCCAAGATGTTGCGGGCACCGACCTCAATGAGCAGTTCTTC.

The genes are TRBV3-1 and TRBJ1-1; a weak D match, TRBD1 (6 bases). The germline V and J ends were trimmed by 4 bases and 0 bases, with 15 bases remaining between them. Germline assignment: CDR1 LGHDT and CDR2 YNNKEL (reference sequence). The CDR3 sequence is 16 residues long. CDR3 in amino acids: CASSRGGRRMNTEAFF. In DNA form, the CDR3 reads TGTGCCAGCAGCCGAGGGGGGCGCCGGATGAACACTGAAGCTTTCTTT.

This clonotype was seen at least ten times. Here the CDR3 DNA reads TGCAGTGCTAGCCTGGGCGGGGGAATCGGGGAGCTGTTTTTT. It encodes CSASLGGGIGELFF. The V call is TRBV20-1, the J call TRBJ2-2; 7 nucleotides agree with TRBD2. V was clipped by 3 bases and J by 7 bases; unmatched bases: 8. The germline CDR1 and CDR2 sequences are DFQATT and SNEGSKA (reference sequence). The CDR3 runs 14 residues.

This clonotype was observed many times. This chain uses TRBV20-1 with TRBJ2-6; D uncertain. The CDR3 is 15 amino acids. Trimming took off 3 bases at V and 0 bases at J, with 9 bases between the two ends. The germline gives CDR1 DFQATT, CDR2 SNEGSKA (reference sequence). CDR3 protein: CSARDAYSGANVLTF. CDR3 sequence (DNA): TGCAGTGCTAGGGACGCATACTCTGGGGCCAACGTCCTGACTTTC.

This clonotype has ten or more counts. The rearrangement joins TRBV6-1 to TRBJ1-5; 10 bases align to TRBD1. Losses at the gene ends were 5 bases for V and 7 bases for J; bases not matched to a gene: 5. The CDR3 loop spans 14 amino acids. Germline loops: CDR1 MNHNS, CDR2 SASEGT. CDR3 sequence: CASSRQGALQPQHF. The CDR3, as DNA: TGTGCCAGCAGTAGACAGGGGGCCCTGCAGCCCCAGCATTTT.

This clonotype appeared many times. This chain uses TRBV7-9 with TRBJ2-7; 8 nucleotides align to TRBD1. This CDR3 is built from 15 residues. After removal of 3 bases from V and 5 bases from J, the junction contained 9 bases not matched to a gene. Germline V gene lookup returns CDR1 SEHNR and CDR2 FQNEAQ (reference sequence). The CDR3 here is CASSLAGTGPNEQYF. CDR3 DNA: TGTGCCAGCAGCTTGGCCGGGACAGGCCCCAACGAGCAGTACTTC.

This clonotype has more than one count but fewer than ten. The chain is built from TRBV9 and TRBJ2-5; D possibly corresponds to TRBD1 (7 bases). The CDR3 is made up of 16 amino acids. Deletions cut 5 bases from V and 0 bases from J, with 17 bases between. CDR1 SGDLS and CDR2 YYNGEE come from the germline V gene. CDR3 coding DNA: TGTGCCAGCAGTTCCGCGGGACAGCGGTACCAAGAGACCCAGTACTTC. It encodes CASSSAGQRYQETQYF. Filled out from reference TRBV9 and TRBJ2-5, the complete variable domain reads DSGVTQTPKHLITATGQRVTLRCSPRSGDLSVYWYQQSLDQGLQFLIQYYNGEERAKGNILERFSAQQFPDLHSELNLSSLELGDSALYFCASSSAGQRYQETQYFGPGTRLLVL.

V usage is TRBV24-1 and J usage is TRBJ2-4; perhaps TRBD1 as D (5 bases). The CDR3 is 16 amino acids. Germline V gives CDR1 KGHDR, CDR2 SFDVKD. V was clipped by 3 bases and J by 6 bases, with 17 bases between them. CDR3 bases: TGTGCCACCAGTGATGCCCCGGGCAGGGAAGGAAACATTCAGTACTTC. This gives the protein CATSDAPGREGNIQYF.

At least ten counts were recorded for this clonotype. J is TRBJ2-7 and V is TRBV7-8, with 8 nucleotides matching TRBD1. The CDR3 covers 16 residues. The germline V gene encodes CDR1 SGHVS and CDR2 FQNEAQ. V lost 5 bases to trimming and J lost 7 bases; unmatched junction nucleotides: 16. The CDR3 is CASSGRTGPTYREQYF. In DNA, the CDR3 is TGTGCCAGCAGCGGCCGGACAGGGCCCACCTATCGGGAGCAGTACTTC.

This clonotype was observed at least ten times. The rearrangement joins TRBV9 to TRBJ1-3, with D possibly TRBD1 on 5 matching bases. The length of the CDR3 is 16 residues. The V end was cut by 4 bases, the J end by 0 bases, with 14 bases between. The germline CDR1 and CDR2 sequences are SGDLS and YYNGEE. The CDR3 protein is CASSPGLQSSGNTIYF. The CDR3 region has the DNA TGTGCCAGCAGCCCGGGACTGCAGAGCTCTGGAAACACCATATATTTT.

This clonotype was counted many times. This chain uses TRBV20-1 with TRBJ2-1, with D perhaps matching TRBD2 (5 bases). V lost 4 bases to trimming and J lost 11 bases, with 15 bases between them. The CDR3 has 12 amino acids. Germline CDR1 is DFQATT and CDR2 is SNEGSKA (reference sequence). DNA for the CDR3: TGCAGTGCTAACCAGAACGGGGTGAAGCAGTTCTTC. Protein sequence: CSANQNGVKQFF.

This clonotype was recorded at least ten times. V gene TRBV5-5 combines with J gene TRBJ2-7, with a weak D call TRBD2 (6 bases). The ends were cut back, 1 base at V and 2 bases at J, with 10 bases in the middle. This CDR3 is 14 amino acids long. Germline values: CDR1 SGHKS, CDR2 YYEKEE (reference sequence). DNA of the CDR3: TGTGCCAGCAGCTTGCCTAGCGCAGCCTACGAGCAGTACTTC. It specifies CASSLPSAAYEQYF.

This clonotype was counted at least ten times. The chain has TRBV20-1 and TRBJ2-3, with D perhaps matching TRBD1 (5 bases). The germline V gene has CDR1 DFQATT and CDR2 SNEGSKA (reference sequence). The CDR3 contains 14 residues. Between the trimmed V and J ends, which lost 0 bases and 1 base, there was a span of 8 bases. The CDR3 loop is CSARDRGGTDTQYF. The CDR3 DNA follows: TGCAGTGCTAGAGATAGGGGTGGCACAGATACGCAGTATTTT.

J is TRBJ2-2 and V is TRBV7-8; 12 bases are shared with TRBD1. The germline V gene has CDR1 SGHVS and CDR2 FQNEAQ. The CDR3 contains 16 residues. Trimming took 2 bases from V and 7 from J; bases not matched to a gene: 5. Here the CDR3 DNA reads TGTGCCAGCAGCTTACGGGGACAGGGGGCCGTCGGGGAGCTGTTTTTT. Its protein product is CASSLRGQGAVGELFF. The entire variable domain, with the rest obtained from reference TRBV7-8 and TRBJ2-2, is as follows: GAGVSQSPRYKVAKRGQDVALRCDPISGHVSLFWYQQALGQGPEFLTYFQNEAQLDKSGLPSDRFFAERPEGSVSTLKIQRTQQEDSAVYLCASSLRGQGAVGELFFGEGSRLTVL.

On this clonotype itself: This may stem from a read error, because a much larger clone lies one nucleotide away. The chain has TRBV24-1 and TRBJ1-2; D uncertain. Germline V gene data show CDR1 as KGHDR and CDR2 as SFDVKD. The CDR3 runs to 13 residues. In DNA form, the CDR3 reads TGTGCCACCAGTGATTGGACTAACTATAGCTACACCTTC. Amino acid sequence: CATSDWTNYSYTF.

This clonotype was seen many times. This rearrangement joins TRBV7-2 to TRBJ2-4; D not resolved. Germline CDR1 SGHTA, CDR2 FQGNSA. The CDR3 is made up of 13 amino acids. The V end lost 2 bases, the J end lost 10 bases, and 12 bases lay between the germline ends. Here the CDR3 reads CASSLIGRAIQYF. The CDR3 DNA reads TGTGCCAGCAGCTTAATAGGGCGTGCGATTCAGTACTTC. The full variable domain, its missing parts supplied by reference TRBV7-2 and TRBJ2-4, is GAGVSQSPSNKVTEKGKDVELRCDPISGHTALYWYRQSLGQGLEFLIYFQGNSAPDKSGLPSDRFSAERTGGSVSTLTIQRTQQEDSAVYLCASSLIGRAIQYFGAGTRLSVL.

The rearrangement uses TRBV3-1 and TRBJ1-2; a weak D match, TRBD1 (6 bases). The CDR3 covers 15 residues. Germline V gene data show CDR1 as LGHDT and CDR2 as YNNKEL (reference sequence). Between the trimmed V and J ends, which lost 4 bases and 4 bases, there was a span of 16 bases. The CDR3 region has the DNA TGTGCCAGCAGCCCGGCGGGAGGGGGGATCTATGGCTACACCTTC. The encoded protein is CASSPAGGGIYGYTF.

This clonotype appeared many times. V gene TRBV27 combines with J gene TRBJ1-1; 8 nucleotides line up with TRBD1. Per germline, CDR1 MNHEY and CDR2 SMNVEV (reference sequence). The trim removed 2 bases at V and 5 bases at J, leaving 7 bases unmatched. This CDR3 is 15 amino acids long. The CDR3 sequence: CASSLQQGVGTEAFF. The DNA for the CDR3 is TGTGCCAGCAGTTTACAACAGGGGGTGGGGACTGAAGCTTTCTTT.

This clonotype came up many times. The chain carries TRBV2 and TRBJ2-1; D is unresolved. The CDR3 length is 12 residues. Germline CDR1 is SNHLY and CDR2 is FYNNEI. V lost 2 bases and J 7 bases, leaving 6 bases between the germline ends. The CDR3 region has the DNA TGTGCCAGCAGTGAAAGGTGGAATGAGCAGTTCTTC. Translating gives CASSERWNEQFF.